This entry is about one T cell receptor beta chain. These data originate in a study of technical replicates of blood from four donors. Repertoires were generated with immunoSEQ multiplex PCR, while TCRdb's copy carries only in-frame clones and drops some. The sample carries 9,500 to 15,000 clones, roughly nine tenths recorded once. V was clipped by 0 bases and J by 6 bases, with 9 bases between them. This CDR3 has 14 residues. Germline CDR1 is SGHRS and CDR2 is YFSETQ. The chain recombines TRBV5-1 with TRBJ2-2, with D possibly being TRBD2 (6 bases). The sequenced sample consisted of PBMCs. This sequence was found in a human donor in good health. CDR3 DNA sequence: TGCGCCAGCAGCTTGGTCCCGGGGGCCGGGGAGCTGTTTTTT. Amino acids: CASSLVPGAGELFF. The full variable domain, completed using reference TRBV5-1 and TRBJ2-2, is KAGVTQTPRYLIKTRGQQVTLSCSPISGHRSVSWYQQTPGQGLQFLFEYFSETQRNKGNFPGRFSGRQFSNSRSEMNVSTLELGDSALYLCASSLVPGAGELFFGEGSRLTVL.